The clone carrying this T cell receptor beta chain was seen more than once but under ten times. Antigen unknown. This record comes from a study of T cell repertoires in cytomegalovirus infection. In the study overall: Based on public TCR beta signatures, there were indications of CMV infection and of a matching HLA type. General study points: Carriers of CMV plus the relevant HLA were identified by cumulative public TCR beta family frequency. CMV-specific HLA-C-restricted TCR beta clonotypes dominated the ex vivo response.

MiXCR, run by TCRdb on the reads, gives a single entry per CDR3 protein. The table includes approximately 70,000 distinct CDR3 sequences, approximately 22% detected once. There are 14 residues in the CDR3. V lost 3 bases, J lost 5 bases, and 13 bases lay in between. The germline CDR1 and CDR2 sequences are GTSNPN and SVGIG (reference sequence). This TCR was recovered from a human donor in good health (CMV status not recorded). Some clones in this sample may be carry-over from other donors' samples. V is TRBV30 and J is TRBJ1-4; tentatively, D is TRBD1 (6 bases). Sample: PBMCs, sequenced either directly or after in vitro stimulation (not recorded which). CDR3 sequence reads: CAWSPGGLNEKLFF. Here the CDR3 DNA reads TGTGCCTGGAGCCCTGGGGGGCTAAATGAAAAACTGTTTTTT.